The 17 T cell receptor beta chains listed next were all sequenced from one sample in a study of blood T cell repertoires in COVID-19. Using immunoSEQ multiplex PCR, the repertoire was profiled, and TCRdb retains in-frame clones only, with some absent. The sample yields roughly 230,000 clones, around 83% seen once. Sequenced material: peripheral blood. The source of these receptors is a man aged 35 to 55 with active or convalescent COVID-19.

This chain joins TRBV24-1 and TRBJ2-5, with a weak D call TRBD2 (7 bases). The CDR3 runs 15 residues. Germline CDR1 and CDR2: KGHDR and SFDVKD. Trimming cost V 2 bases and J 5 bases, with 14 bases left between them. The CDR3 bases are TGTGCCACCAGTGATTGGGGGGGCGATGGGGAGACCCAGTACTTC. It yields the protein CATSDWGGDGETQYF.

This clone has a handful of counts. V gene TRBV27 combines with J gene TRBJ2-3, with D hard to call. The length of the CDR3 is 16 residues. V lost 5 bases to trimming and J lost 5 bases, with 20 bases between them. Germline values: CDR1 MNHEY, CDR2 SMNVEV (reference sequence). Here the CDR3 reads CASSPRVAGEVDTQYF. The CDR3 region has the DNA TGTGCCAGCAGTCCTCGAGTAGCTGGAGAGGTAGATACGCAGTATTTT.

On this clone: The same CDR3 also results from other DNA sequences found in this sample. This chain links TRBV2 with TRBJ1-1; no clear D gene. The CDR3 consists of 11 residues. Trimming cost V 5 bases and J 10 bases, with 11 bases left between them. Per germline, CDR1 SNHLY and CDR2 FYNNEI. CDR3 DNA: TGTGCCAGCAGTCCAGAGGTTGGAGCTTTCTTT. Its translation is CASSPEVGAFF. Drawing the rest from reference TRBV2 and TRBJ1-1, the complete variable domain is EPEVTQTPSHQVTQMGQEVILRCVPISNHLYFYWYRQILGQKVEFLVSFYNNEISEKSEIFDDQFSVERPDGSNFTLKIRSTKLEDSAMYFCASSPEVGAFFGQGTRLTVV.

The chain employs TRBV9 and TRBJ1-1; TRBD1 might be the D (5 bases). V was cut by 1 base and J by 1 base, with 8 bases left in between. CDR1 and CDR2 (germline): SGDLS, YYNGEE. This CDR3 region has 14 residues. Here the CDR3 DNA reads TGTGCCAGCAGCGTAATGGGGCAGAACACTGAAGCTTTCTTT. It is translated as CASSVMGQNTEAFF.

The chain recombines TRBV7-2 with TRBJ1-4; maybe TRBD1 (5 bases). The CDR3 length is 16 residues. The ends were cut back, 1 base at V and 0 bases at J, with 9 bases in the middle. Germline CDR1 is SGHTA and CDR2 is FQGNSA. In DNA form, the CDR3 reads TGTGCCAGCAGCTTAGGCGGGGCTGCAACTAATGAAAAACTGTTTTTT. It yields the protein CASSLGGAATNEKLFF.

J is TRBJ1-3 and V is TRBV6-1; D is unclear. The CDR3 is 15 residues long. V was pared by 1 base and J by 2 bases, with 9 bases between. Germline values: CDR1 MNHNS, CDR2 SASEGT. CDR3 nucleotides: TGTGCCAGCAGTGAAGGGGGAGGCCCTGGAAACACCATATATTTT. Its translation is CASSEGGGPGNTIYF.

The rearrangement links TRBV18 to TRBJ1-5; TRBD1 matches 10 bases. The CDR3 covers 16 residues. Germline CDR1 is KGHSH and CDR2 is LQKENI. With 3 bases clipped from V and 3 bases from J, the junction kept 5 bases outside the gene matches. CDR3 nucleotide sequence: TGTGCCAGCTCACCGCGGGACAGGGGATTCAATCAGCCCCAGCATTTT. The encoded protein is CASSPRDRGFNQPQHF.

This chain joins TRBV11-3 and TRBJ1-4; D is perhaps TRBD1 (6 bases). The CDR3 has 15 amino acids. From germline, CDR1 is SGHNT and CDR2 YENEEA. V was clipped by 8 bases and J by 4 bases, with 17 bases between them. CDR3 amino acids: CASQKTGGFNEKLFF. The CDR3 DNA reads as TGTGCCAGCCAAAAGACAGGCGGTTTTAATGAAAAACTGTTTTTT.

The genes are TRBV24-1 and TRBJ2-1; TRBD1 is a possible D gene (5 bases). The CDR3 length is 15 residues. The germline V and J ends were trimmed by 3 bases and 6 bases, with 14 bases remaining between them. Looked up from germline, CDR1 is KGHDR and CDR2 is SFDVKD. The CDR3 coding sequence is TGTGCCACCAGTGATCAGGGAACCGGACGCAATGAGCAGTTCTTC. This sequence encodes CATSDQGTGRNEQFF.

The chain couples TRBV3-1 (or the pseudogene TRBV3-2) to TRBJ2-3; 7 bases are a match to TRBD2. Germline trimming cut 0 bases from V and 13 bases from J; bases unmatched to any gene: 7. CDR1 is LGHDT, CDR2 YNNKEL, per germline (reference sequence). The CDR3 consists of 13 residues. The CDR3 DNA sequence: TGTGCCAGCAGCCAAGATTTGACTAGCTTAGAGTATTTT. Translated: CASSQDLTSLEYF.

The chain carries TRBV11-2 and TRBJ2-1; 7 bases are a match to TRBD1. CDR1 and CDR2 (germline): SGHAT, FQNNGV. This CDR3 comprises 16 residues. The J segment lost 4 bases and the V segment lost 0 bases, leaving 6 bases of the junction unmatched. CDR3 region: CASSLDRQGSYNEQFF. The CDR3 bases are TGTGCCAGCAGCTTAGATAGACAGGGATCGTACAATGAGCAGTTCTTC.

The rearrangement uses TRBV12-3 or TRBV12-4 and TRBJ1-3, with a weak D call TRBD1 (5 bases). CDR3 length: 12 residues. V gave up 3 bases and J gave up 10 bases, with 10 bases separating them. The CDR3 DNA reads TGTGCCAGCAGTTTTGGGGCGAAAACCATATATTTT. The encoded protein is CASSFGAKTIYF.

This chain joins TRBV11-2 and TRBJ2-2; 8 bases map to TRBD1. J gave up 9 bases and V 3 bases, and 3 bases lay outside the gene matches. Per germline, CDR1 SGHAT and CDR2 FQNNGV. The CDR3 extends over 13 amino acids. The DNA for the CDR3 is TGTGCCAGCAGCTTGGACAGGGTGAGGGAGCTGTTTTTT. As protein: CASSLDRVRELFF.

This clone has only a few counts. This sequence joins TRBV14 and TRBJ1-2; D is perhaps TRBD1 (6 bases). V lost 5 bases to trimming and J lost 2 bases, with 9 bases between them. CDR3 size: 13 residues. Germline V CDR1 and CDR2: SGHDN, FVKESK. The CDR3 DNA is TGTGCCAGCAGCGGACAGATCAACTATGGCTACACCTTC. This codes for CASSGQINYGYTF.

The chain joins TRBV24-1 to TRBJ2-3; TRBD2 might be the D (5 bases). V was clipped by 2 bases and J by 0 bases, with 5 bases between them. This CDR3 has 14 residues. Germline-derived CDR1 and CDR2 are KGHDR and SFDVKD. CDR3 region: CATSDWTSTDTQYF. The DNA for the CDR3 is TGTGCCACCAGTGATTGGACTAGCACAGATACGCAGTATTTT.

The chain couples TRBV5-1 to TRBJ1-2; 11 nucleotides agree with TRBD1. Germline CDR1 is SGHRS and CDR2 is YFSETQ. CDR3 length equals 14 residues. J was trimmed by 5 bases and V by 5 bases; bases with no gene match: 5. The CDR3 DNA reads TGCGCCAGCAGTTCCGGGACAGGGGGATATGGCTACACCTTC. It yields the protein CASSSGTGGYGYTF.

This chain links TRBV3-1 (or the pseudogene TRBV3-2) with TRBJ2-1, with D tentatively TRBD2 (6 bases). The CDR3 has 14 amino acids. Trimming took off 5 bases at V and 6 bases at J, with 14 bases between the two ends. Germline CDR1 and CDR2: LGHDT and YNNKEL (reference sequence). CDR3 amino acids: CASSYGLTGNEQFF. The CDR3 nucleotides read TGTGCCAGCAGCTACGGACTAACGGGCAATGAGCAGTTCTTC.